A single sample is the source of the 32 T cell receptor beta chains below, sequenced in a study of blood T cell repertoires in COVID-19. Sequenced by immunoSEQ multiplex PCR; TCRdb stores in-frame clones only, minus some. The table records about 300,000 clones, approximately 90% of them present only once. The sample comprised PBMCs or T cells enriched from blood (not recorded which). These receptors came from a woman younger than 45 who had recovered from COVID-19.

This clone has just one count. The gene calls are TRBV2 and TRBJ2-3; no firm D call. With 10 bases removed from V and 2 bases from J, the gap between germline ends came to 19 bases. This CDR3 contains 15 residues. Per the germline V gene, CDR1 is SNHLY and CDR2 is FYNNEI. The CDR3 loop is CATPSGLTHTDTQYF. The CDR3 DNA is TGTGCCACCCCCAGTGGCTTAACCCACACAGATACGCAGTATTTT.

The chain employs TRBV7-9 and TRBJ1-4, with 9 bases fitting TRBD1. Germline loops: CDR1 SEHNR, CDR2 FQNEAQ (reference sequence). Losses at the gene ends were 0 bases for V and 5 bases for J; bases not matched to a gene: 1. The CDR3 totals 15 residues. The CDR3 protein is CASSLAGTGNEKLFF. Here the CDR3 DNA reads TGTGCCAGCAGCTTAGCCGGGACAGGGAATGAAAAACTGTTTTTT.

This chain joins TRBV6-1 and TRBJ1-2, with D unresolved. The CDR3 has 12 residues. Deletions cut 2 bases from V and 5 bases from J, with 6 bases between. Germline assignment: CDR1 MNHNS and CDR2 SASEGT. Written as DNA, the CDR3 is TGTGCCAGCAGTGAACTTCAGTATGGCTACACCTTC. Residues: CASSELQYGYTF.

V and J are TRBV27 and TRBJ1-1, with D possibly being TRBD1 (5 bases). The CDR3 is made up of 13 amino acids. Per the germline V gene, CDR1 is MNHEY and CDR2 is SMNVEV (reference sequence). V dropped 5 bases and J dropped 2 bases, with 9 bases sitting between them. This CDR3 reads CASSPGHNTEAFF. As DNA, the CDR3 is TGTGCCAGCAGTCCCGGACATAACACTGAAGCTTTCTTT.

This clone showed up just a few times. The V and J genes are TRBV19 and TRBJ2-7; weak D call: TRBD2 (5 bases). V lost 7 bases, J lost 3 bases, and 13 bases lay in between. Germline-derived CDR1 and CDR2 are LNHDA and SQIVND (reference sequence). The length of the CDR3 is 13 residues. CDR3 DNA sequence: TGTGCCAGTACGCCGGGGTTAAGCTACGAGCAGTACTTC. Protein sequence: CASTPGLSYEQYF.

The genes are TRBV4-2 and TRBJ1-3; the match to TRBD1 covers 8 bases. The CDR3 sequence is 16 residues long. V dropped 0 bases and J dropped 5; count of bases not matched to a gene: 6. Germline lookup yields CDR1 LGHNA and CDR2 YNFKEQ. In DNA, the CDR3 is TGTGCCAGCAGCCAAGATCATACAGGGGGTAGAAACACCATATATTTT. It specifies CASSQDHTGGRNTIYF.

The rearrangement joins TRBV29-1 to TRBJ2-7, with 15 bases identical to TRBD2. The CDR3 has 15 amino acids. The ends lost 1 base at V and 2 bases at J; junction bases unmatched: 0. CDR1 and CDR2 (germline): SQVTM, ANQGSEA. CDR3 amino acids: CSVEGTSGGAYEQYF. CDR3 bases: TGCAGCGTTGAAGGGACTAGCGGGGGGGCCTACGAGCAGTACTTC.

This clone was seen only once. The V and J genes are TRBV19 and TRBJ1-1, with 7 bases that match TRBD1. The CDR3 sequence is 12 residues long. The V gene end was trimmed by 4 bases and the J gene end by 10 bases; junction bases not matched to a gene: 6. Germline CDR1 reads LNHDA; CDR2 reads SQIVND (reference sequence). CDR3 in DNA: TGTGCCAGTAGTAATACAGGGGCGGGAGCTTTCTTT. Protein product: CASSNTGAGAFF. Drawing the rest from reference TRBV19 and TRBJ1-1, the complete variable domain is DGGITQSPKYLFRKEGQNVTLSCEQNLNHDAMYWYRQDPGQGLRLIYYSQIVNDFQKGDIAEGYSVSREKKESFPLTVTSAQKNPTAFYLCASSNTGAGAFFGQGTRLTVV.

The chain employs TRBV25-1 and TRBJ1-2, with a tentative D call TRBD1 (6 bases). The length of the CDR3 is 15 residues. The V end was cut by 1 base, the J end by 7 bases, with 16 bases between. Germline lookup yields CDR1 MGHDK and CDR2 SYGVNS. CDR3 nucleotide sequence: TGTGCCAGCAGTGAATCAACAGGGCAGAGGGGTGGCTACACCTTC. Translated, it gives CASSESTGQRGGYTF.

The CDR3 protein is CASSPLDLGGGTEAFF. For the CDR3, the DNA is TGTGCCAGCTCACCCTTAGACTTGGGCGGGGGCACTGAAGCTTTCTTT. The rearrangement links TRBV18 to TRBJ1-1; D might be TRBD1 (5 bases). CDR1 and CDR2 from the germline V gene are KGHSH and LQKENI. CDR3 length: 16 amino acids. Trimming took 3 bases from V and 4 from J, leaving 18 bases between them.

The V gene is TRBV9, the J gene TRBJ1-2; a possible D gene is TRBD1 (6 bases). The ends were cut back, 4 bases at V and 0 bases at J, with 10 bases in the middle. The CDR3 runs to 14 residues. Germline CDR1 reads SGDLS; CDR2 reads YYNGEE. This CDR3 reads CASSPRQANYGYTF. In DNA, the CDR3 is TGTGCCAGCAGCCCCAGACAGGCTAACTATGGCTACACCTTC.

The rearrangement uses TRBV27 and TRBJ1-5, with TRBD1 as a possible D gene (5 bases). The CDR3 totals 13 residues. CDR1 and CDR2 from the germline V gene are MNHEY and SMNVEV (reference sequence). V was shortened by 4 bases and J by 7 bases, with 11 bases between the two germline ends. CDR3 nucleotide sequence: TGTGCCAGCAGTTGGGGGAGGGACCAGCCCCAGCATTTT. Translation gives CASSWGRDQPQHF.

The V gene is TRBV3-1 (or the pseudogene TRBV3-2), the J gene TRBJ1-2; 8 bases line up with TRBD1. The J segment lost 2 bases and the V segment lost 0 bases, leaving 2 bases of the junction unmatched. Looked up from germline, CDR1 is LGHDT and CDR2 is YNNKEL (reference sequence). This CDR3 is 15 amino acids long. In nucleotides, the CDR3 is TGTGCCAGCAGCCAAGATACAGGGGGGAACTATGGCTACACCTTC. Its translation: CASSQDTGGNYGYTF.

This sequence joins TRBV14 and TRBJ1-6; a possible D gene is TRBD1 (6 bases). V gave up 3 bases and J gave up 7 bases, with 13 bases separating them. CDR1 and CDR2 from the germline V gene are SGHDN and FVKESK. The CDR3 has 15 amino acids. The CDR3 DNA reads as TGTGCCAGCAGCCAGGTTGGGGGCCGGAATTCACCCCTCCACTTT. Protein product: CASSQVGGRNSPLHF.

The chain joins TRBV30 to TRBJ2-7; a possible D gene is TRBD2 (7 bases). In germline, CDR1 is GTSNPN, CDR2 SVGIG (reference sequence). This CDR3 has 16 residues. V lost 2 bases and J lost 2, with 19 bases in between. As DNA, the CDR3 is TGTGCCTGGAGTTCTATGGGGGGGGCGCGGGCCTACGAGCAGTACTTC. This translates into CAWSSMGGARAYEQYF.

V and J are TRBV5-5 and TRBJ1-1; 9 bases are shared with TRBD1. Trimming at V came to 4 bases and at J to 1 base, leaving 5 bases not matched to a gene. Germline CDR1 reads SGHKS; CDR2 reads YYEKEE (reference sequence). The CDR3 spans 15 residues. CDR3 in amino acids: CASSLRQGENTEAFF. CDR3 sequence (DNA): TGTGCCAGCAGCCTTCGACAGGGGGAGAACACTGAAGCTTTCTTT.

The CDR3 DNA sequence: TGTGCCAGCAGCATCCGCCGGGACAGGTCTAACACCGGGGAGCTGTTTTTT. Translation gives CASSIRRDRSNTGELFF. The genes are TRBV9 and TRBJ2-2, with 8 nucleotides matching TRBD1. Germline CDR1 SGDLS, CDR2 YYNGEE. The CDR3 length is 17 residues. V shed 4 bases, J shed 2 bases, and the junction held 10 bases outside the gene matches. Variable domain in full (rest from reference TRBV9 and TRBJ2-2): DSGVTQTPKHLITATGQRVTLRCSPRSGDLSVYWYQQSLDQGLQFLIQYYNGEERAKGNILERFSAQQFPDLHSELNLSSLELGDSALYFCASSIRRDRSNTGELFFGEGSRLTVL.

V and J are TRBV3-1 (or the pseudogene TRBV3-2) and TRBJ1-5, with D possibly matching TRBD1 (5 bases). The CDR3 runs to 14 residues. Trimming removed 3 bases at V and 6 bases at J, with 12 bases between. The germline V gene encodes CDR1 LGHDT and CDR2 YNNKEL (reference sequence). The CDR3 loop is CASSHQGWAQPQHF. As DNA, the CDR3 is TGTGCCAGCAGCCACCAGGGTTGGGCTCAGCCCCAGCATTTT.

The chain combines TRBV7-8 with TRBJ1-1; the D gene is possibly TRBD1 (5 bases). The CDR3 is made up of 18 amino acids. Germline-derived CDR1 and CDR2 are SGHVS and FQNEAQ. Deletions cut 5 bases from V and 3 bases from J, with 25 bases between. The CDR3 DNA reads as TGTGCCAGCAGCAGAATATTATCCCAGGGTGCCGGGCACACTGAAGCTTTCTTT. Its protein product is CASSRILSQGAGHTEAFF.

DNA for the CDR3: TGTGCCAGCAGCCCGCCAGAGGGGGATGAAAAACTGTTTTTT. Protein: CASSPPEGDEKLFF. The rearrangement links TRBV11-3 to TRBJ1-4; a weak D match, TRBD1 (6 bases). V was shortened by 5 bases and J by 6 bases, with 13 bases between the two germline ends. Germline V CDR1 and CDR2: SGHNT, YENEEA. The CDR3 contains 14 residues.

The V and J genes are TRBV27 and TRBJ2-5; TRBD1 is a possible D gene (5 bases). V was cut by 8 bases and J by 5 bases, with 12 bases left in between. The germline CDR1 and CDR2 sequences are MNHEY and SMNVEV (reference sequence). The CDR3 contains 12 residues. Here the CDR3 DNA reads TGTGCCAGCCAGGACCCAGGGGAGACCCAGTACTTC. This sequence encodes CASQDPGETQYF.

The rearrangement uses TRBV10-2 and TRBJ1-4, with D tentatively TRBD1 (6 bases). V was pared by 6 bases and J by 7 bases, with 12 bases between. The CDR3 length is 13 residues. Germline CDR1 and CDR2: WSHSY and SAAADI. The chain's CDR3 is CASRGGTGEKLFF. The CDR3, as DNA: TGCGCCAGCAGAGGGGGTACTGGTGAAAAACTGTTTTTT.

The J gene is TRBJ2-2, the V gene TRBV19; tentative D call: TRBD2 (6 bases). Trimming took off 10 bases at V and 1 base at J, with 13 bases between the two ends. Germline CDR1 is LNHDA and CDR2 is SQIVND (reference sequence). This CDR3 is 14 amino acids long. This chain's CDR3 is CATRAGRNTGELFF. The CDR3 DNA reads TGTGCCACCAGGGCGGGACGGAACACCGGGGAGCTGTTTTTT.

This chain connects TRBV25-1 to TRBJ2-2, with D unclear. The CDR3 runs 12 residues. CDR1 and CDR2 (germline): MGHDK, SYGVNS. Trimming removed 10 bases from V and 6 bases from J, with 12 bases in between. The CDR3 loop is CATTTLAGELFF. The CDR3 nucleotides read TGTGCCACCACGACGCTAGCCGGGGAGCTGTTTTTT. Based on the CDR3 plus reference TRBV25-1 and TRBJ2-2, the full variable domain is EADIYQTPRYLVIGTGKKITLECSQTMGHDKMYWYQQDPGMELHLIHYSYGVNSTEKGDLSSESTVSRIRTEHFPLTLESARPSHTSQYLCATTTLAGELFFGEGSRLTVL.

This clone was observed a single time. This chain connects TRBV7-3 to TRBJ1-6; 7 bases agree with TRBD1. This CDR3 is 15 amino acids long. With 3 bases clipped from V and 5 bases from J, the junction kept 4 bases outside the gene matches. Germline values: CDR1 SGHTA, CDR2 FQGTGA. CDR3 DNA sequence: TGTGCCAGCAGCTTGGCCGGGACAGATAATTCACCCCTCCACTTT. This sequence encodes CASSLAGTDNSPLHF.

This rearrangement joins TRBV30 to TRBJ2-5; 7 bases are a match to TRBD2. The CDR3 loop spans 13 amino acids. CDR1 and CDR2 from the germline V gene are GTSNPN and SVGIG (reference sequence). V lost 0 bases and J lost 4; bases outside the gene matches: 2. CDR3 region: CAWSVWGGETQYF. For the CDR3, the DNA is TGTGCCTGGAGTGTATGGGGGGGAGAGACCCAGTACTTC.

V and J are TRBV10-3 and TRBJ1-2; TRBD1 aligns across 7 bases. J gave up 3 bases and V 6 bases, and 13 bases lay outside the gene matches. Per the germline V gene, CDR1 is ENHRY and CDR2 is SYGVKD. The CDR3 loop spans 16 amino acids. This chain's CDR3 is CAISATRQGVDYGYTF. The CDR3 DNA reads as TGTGCCATCAGCGCCACAAGACAGGGAGTCGACTATGGCTACACCTTC.

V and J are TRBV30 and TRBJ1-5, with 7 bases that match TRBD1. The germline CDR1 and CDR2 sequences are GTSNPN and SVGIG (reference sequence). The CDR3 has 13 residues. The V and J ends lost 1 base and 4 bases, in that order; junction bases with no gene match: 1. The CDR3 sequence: CAWSAGQNQPQHF. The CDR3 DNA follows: TGTGCCTGGAGTGCGGGACAGAATCAGCCCCAGCATTTT.

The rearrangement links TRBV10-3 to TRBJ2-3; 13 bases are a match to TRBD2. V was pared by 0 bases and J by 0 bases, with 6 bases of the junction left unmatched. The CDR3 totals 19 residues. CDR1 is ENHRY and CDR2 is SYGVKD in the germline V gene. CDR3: CAISESTSGGAASTDTQYF. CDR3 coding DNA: TGTGCCATCAGTGAGTCAACTAGCGGGGGGGCCGCTAGCACAGATACGCAGTATTTT.

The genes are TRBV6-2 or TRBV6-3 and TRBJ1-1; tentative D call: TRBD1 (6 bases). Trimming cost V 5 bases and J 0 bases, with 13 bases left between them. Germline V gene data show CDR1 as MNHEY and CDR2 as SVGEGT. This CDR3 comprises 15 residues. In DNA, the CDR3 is TGTGCCAGCAGTCGACTCACAGGGATGAACACTGAAGCTTTCTTT. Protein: CASSRLTGMNTEAFF.

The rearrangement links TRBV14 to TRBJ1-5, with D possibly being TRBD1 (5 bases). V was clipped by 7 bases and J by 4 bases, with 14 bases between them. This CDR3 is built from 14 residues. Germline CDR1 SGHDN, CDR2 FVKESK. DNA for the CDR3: TGTGCCAGCAACGATGGGGGGTGGAATCAGCCCCAGCATTTT. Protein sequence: CASNDGGWNQPQHF.

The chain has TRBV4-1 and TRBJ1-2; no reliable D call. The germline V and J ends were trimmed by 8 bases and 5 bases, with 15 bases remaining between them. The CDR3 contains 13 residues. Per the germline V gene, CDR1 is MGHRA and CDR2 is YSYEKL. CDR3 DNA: TGCGCCAGCTCCGAGGTAGACTCTTATGGCTACACCTTC. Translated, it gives CASSEVDSYGYTF.